This T cell receptor (beta chain) was retrieved from a study of CD8 T cells in Susac syndrome. An amount of RNA that ranged from roughly 0.5 to 1 ug was reverse transcribed with random hexamers. It was immunoSEQ multiplex PCR that amplified TCR beta CDR3 across 54 Vbeta and 13 Jbeta. TCRdb reprocessed the immunoSEQ multiplex PCR reads via MiXCR and lists one record per CDR3 protein. The table lists about 150,000 distinct CDR3 sequences, about 95% of them singletons. The germline V gene encodes CDR1 DFQATT and CDR2 SNEGSKA (reference sequence). Trimming removed 5 bases at V and 0 bases at J, with 12 bases between. CDR3 size: 14 residues.

The sequence was collected from a human donor with Susac syndrome. The chain couples TRBV20-1 to TRBJ2-3, with D perhaps given as TRBD1 or TRBD2 (5 bases each). Sequenced material: CD4+ T cells from PBMCs. The CDR3 here is CSAPGWGSTDTQYF. The CDR3 nucleotides read TGCAGTGCTCCGGGGTGGGGCAGCACAGATACGCAGTATTTT.